The present TCR beta chain was sequenced within a study of T cells after posttransplantation cyclophosphamide. Study-wide results and caveats: Later blood repertoires were often dominated by clones from the donor CD8+ memory compartment. TRB overlap between skin or GI tissue T cells and blood was limited. TRB clonality was highly associated with recipient CMV seropositivity and reactivation.

The table came from immunoSEQ multiplex PCR; TCRdb's copy has only in-frame clones and leaves some out. Found here are about 11,000 clones, roughly 80% of them singletons; the top ten hold about 4.9%. The ends were cut back, 4 bases at V and 1 base at J, with 12 bases in the middle. CDR1 is LNHDA, CDR2 SQIVND, per germline (reference sequence). The CDR3 totals 15 residues. Busulfan-fludarabine conditioning, marrow transplant, and cyclophosphamide on days +3 and +4 were administered. The sample holds a few counts of this clone. The antigen is not known. Source: PBMCs, taken after allogeneic stem cell transplant with posttransplant cyclophosphamide. The sequence was obtained from a female patient aged 50-65 years who received an allogeneic stem cell transplant from a related donor, was CMV-positive, and had no GVHD. Some T cells may possibly be graft donor cells. The chain recombines TRBV19 with TRBJ2-3; D remains unclear. CDR3 sequence (DNA): TGTGCCAGTAGTACCCAGGCAGTGGGCACAGATACGCAGTATTTT. Its protein product is CASSTQAVGTDTQYF.